This TCR beta chain appears in the sequencing data of a study of T-cell reconstitution after alpha-beta-depleted transplantation in children. There are many counts of this clonotype. A TCRbeta library incorporating unique molecular identifiers was prepared. TCRdb called the PCR reads again in MiXCR, with one record for every CDR3 protein. The sample includes 200,000 to 250,000 distinct CDR3 sequences, 12% of them seen just once. The CDR3 contains 18 residues. V was pared by 2 bases and J by 0 bases, with 18 bases between. Germline loops: CDR1 LGHNA, CDR2 YSLEER. The gene calls are TRBV4-3 and TRBJ2-3; weak D call: TRBD1 (6 bases). This specimen consisted of PBMCs from the stem cell graft donor, obtained from the stem cell graft. The origin of this receptor is a human donor who donated a stem cell graft to a child with acute lymphoblastic leukemia. For the CDR3, the DNA is TGCGCCAGCAGCCAAAGTAGTAGGACAGAGGGGAGCACAGATACGCAGTATTTT. It is translated as CASSQSSRTEGSTDTQYF.